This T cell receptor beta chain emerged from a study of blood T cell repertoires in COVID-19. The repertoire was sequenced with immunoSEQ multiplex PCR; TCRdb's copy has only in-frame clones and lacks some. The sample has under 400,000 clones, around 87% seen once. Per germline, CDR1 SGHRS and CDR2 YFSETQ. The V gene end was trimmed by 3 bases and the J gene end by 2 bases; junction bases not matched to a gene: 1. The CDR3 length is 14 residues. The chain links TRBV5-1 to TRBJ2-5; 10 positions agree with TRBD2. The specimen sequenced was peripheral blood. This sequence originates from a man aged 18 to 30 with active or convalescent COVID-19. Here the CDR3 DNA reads TGCGCCAGCAGCTGGACTAGCGGACAAGAGACCCAGTACTTC. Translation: CASSWTSGQETQYF. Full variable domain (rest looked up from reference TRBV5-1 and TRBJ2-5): KAGVTQTPRYLIKTRGQQVTLSCSPISGHRSVSWYQQTPGQGLQFLFEYFSETQRNKGNFPGRFSGRQFSNSRSEMNVSTLELGDSALYLCASSWTSGQETQYFGPGTRLLVL.